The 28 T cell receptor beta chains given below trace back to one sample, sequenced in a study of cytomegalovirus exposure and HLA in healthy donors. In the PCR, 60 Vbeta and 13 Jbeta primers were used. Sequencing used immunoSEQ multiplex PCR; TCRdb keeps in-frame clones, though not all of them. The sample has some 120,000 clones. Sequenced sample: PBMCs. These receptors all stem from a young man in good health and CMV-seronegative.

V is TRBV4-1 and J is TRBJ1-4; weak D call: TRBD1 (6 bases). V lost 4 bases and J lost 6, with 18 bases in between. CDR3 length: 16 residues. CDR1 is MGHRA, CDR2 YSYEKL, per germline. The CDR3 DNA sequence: TGCGCCAGCAGCCCCCAAAACCCGGGACACTATGAAAAACTGTTTTTT. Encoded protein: CASSPQNPGHYEKLFF.

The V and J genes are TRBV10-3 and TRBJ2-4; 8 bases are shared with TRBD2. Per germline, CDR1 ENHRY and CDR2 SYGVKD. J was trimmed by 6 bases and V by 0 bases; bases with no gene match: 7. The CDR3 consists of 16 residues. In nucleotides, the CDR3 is TGTGCCATCAGTGAGTCGAACCCCGCGGGGGGAAACATTCAGTACTTC. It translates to CAISESNPAGGNIQYF.

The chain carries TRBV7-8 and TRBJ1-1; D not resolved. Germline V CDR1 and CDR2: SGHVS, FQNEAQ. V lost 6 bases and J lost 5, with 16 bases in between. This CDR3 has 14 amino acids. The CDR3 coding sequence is TGTGCCAGCAGTATTCAGGAGGGAGGAACTGAAGCTTTCTTT. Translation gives CASSIQEGGTEAFF. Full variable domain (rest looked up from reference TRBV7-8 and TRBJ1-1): GAGVSQSPRYKVAKRGQDVALRCDPISGHVSLFWYQQALGQGPEFLTYFQNEAQLDKSGLPSDRFFAERPEGSVSTLKIQRTQQEDSAVYLCASSIQEGGTEAFFGQGTRLTVV.

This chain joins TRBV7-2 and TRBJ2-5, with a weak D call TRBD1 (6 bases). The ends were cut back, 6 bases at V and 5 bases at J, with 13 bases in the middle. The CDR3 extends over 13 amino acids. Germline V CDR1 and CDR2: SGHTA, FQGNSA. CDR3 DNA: TGTGCCAGCAGGCGGACAGTGGGGGAGACCCAGTACTTC. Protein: CASRRTVGETQYF.

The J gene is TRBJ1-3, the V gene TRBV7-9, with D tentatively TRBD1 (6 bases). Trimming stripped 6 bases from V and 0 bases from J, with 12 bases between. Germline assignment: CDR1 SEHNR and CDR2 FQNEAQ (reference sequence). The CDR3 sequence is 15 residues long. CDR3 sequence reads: CASSGGRNSGNTIYF. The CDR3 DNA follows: TGTGCCAGCAGTGGGGGCAGAAACTCTGGAAACACCATATATTTT. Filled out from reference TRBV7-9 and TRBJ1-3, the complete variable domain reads DTGVSQNPRHKITKRGQNVTFRCDPISEHNRLYWYRQTLGQGPEFLTYFQNEAQLEKSRLLSDRFSAERPKGSFSTLEIQRTEQGDSAMYLCASSGGRNSGNTIYFGEGSWLTVV.

The CDR3 DNA reads TGTGCCAGCAGCCTACGGACAGGGGGAACTGTTGCAACTAATGAAAAACTGTTTTTT. As protein: CASSLRTGGTVATNEKLFF. This chain connects TRBV7-9 to TRBJ1-4; 10 bases map to TRBD1. From germline, CDR1 is SEHNR and CDR2 FQNEAQ (reference sequence). This CDR3 spans 19 amino acids. V shed 5 bases and J 0 bases; nucleotides not matched to a gene: 12.

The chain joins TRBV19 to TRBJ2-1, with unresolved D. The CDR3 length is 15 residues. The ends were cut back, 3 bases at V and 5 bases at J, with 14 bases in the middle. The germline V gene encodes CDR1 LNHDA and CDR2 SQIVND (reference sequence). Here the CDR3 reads CASSMSLGWDNEQFF. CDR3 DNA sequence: TGTGCCAGTAGTATGAGTCTGGGCTGGGACAATGAGCAGTTCTTC.

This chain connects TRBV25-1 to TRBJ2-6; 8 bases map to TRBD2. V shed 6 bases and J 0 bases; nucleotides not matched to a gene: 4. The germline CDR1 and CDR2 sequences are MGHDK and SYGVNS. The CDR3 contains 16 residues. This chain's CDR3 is CASSGGGLSGANVLTF. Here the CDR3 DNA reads TGTGCCAGCAGCGGGGGGGGTCTCTCTGGGGCCAACGTCCTGACTTTC.

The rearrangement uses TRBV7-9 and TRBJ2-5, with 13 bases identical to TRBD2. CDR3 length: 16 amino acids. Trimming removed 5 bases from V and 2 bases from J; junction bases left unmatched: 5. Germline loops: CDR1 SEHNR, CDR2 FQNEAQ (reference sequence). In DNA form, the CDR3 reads TGTGCCAGCAGCCGCACTAGCGGGGGGGTTCAAGAGACCCAGTACTTC. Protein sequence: CASSRTSGGVQETQYF.

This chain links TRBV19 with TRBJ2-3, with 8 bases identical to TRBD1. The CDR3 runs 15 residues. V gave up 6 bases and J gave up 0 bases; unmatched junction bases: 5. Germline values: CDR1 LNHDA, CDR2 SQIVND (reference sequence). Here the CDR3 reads CASSNRGFSTDTQYF. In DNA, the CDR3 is TGTGCCAGTAGCAACAGGGGGTTTAGCACAGATACGCAGTATTTT.

Here the CDR3 reads CASSFGEPGSGNEQFF. The CDR3 DNA is TGCGCCAGCAGCTTTGGGGAACCAGGGTCGGGCAATGAGCAGTTCTTC. The chain joins TRBV5-1 to TRBJ2-1; the D gene is possibly TRBD1 (5 bases). CDR3 length equals 16 residues. Germline V CDR1 and CDR2: SGHRS, YFSETQ. The V end lost 2 bases, the J end lost 6 bases, and 18 bases lay between the germline ends. The full variable domain, with the rest looked up from reference TRBV5-1 and TRBJ2-1, is KAGVTQTPRYLIKTRGQQVTLSCSPISGHRSVSWYQQTPGQGLQFLFEYFSETQRNKGNFPGRFSGRQFSNSRSEMNVSTLELGDSALYLCASSFGEPGSGNEQFFGPGTRLTVL.

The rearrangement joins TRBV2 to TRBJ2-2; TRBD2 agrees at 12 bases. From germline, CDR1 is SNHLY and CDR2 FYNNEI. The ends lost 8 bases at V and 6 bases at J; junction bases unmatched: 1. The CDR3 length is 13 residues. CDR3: CASGLAGSGELFF. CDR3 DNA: TGTGCCAGCGGACTAGCGGGGTCCGGGGAGCTGTTTTTT.

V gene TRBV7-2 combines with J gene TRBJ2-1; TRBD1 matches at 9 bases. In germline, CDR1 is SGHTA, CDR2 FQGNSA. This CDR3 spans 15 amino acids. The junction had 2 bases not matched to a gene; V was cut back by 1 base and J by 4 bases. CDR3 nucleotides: TGTGCCAGCAGCTTAGGACAGGGGGAATACAATGAGCAGTTCTTC. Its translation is CASSLGQGEYNEQFF.

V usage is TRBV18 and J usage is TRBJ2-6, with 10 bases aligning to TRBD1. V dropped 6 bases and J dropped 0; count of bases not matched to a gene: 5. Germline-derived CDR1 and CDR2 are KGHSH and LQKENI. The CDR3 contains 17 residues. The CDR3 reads CASSGGQGVSGANVLTF. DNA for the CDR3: TGTGCCAGCTCCGGAGGACAGGGGGTCTCTGGGGCCAACGTCCTGACTTTC.

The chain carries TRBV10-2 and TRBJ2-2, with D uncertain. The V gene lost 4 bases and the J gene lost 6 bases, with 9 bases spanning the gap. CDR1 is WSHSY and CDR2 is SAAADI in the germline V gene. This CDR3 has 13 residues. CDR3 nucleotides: TGCGCCAGCAGTGGAGACTGGGCCGGGGAGCTGTTTTTT. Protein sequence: CASSGDWAGELFF.

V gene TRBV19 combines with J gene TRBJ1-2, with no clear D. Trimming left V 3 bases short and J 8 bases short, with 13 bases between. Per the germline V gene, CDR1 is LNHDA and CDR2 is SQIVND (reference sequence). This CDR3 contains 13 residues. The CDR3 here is CASSIFGQAGYTF. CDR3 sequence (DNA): TGTGCCAGTAGTATCTTTGGTCAGGCCGGCTACACCTTC.

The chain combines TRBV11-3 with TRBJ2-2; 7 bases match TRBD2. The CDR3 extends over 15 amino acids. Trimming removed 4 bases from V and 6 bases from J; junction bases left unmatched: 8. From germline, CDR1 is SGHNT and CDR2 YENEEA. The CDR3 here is CASSSPPGGAGELFF. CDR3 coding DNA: TGTGCCAGCAGCTCACCCCCGGGGGGAGCCGGGGAGCTGTTTTTT. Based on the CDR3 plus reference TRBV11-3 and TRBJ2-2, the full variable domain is EAGVVQSPRYKIIEKKQPVAFWCNPISGHNTLYWYLQNLGQGPELLIRYENEEAVDDSQLPKDRFSAERLKGVDSTLKIQPAELGDSAVYLCASSSPPGGAGELFFGEGSRLTVL.

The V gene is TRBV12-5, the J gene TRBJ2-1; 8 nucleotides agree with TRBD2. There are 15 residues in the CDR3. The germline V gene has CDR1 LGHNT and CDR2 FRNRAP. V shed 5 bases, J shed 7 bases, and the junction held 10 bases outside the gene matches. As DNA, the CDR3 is TGTGCTAGTGGTCCCGCAGGGTCGGGAGGGAATGAGCAGTTCTTC. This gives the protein CASGPAGSGGNEQFF.

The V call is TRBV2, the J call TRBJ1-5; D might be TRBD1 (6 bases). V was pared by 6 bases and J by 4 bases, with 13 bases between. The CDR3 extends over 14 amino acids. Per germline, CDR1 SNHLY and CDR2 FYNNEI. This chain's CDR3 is CASRGNRENQPQHF. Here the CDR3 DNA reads TGTGCCAGCAGGGGTAACAGGGAAAATCAGCCCCAGCATTTT.

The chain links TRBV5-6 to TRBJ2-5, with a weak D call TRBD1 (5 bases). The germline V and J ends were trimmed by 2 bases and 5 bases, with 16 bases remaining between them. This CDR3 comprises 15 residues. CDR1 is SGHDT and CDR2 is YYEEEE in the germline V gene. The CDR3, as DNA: TGTGCCAGCAGCTTTGATAAGGGGCGCCTGGAGACCCAGTACTTC. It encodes CASSFDKGRLETQYF.

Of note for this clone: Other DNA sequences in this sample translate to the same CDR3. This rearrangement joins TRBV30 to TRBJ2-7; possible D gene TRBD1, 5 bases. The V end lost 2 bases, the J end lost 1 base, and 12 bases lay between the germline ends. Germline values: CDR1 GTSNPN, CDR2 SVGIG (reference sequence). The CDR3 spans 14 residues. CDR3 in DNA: TGTGCCTGGAGTTCCGGGCAGGGATCCTACGAGCAGTACTTC. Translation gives CAWSSGQGSYEQYF.

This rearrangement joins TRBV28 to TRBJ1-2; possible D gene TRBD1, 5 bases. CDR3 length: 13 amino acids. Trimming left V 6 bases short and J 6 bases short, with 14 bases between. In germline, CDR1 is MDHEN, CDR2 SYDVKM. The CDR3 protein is CASSPRSGDGYTF. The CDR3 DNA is TGTGCCAGCAGCCCTAGGTCGGGGGATGGCTACACCTTC.

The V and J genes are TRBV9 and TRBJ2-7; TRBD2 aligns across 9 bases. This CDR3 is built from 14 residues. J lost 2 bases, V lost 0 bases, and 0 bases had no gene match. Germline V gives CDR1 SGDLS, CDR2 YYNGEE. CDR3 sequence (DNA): TGTGCCAGCAGCGTAGGCGGGGGGGCCTACGAGCAGTACTTC. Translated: CASSVGGGAYEQYF.

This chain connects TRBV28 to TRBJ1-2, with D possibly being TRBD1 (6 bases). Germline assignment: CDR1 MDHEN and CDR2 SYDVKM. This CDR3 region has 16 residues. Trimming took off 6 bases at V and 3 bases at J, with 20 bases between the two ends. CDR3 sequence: CASRRDMIRGYYGYTF. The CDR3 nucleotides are TGTGCCAGCAGACGGGATATGATAAGGGGGTACTATGGCTACACCTTC.

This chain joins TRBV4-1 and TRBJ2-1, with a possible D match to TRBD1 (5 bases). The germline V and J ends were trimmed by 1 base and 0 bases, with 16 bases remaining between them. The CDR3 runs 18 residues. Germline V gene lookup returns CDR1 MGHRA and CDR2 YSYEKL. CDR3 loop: CASSQGRVIGHSYNEQFF. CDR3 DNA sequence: TGCGCCAGCAGCCAAGGCAGGGTGATCGGCCACTCCTACAATGAGCAGTTCTTC.

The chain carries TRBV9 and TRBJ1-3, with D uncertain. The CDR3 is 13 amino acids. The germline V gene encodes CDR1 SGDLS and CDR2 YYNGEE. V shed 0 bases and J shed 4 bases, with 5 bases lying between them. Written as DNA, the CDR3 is TGTGCCAGCAGCGTAGAATCAGGAAACACCATATATTTT. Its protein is CASSVESGNTIYF.

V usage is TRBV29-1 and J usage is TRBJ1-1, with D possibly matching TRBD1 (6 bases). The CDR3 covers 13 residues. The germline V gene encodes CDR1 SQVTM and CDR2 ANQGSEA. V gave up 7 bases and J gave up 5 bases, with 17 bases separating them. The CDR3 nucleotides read TGCAGCGCCCTAGGGGGTTCACGGACTGAAGCTTTCTTT. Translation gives CSALGGSRTEAFF.

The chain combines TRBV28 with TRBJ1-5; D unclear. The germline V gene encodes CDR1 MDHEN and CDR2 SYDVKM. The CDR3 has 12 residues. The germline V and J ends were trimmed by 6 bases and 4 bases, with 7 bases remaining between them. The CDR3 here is CASSPKNQPQHF. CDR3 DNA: TGTGCCAGCAGCCCCAAAAATCAGCCCCAGCATTTT.